This T cell receptor (beta chain) is from a study of T cell repertoires in cytomegalovirus infection. This clonotype was recorded a few times. This CDR3 comprises 14 residues. CDR1 is LNHNV and CDR2 is YYDKDF in the germline V gene (reference sequence). Trimming shortened V by 0 bases and J by 0 bases, and 3 bases separated the two germline ends. TCRdb recomputed calls from the reads with MiXCR, one row per CDR3 protein. The sample yields nearly 450,000 distinct CDR3 sequences, around 32% seen once. The sequencing sample was made of PBMCs. The chain recombines TRBV15 with TRBJ1-3; D not certain. This sequence originates from a human donor in good health (CMV status not recorded). Some clones in this sample may be carry-over from other donors' samples. The chain's CDR3 is CATSRDNSGNTIYF. CDR3 nucleotide sequence: TGTGCCACCAGCAGAGACAACTCTGGAAACACCATATATTTT.